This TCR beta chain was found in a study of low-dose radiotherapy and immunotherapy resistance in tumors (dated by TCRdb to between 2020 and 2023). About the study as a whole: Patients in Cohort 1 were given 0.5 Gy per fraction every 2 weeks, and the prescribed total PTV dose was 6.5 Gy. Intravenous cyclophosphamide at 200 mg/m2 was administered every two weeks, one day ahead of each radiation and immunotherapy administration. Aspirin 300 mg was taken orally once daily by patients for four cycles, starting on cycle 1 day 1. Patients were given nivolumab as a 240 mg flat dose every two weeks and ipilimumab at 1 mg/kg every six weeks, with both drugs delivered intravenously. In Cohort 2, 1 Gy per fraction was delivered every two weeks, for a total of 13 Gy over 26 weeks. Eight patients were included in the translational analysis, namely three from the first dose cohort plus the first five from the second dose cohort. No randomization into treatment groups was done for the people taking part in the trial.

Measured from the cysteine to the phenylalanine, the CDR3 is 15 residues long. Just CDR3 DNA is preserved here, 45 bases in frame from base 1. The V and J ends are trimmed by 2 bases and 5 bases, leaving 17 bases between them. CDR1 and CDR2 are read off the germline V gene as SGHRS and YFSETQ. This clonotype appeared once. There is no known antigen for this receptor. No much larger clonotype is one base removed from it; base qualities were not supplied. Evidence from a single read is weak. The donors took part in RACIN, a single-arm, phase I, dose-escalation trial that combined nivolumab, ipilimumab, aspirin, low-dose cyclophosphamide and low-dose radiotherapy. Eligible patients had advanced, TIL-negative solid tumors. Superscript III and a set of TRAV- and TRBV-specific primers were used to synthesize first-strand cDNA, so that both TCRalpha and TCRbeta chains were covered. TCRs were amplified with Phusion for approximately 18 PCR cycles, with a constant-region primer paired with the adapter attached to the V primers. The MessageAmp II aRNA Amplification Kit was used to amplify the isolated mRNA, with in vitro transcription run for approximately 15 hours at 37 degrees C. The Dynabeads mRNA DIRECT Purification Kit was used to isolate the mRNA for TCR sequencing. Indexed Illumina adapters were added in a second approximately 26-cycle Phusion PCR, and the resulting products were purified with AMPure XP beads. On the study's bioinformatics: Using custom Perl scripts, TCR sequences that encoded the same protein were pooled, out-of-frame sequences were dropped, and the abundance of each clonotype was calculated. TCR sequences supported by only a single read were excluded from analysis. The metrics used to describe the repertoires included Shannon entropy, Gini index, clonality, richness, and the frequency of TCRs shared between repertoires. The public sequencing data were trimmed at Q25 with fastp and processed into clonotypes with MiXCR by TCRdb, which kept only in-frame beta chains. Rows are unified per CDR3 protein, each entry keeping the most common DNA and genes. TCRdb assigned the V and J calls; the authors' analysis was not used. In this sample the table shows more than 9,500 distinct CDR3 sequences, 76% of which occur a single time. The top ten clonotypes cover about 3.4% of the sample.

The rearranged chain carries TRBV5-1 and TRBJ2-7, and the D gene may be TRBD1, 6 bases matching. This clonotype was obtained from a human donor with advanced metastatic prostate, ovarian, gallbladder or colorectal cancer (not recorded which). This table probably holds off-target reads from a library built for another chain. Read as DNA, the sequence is TGCGCCAGCAGCTTCGCCGGGACAAATCGCGACGAGCAGTACTTC. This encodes CASSFAGTNRDEQYF.